The entry that follows covers one TCR beta chain sequence. The antigen is undetermined. Individuals with alopecia areata gave both lesional scalp punch biopsies and peripheral blood for collection. This CDR3 is built from 14 residues. CDR1 is MGHRA and CDR2 is YSYEKL in the germline V gene. V lost 5 bases to trimming and J lost 9 bases, with 17 bases between them. The sample is drawn from a study of CD8+ T cells in alopecia areata. Study context: Treated patients swallowed 5 to 10 mg of oral tofacitinib twice daily. General study points: Tissue-resident alphabeta T cells belonging to normal skin likewise get sequenced within scalp specimens. Elevated clonality characterized lesional scalp relative to normal scalp, particularly in alopecia totalis/universalis. Although TCR sharing was seen in mice, sharing across patients was less clear, possibly for HLA-related reasons.

RNA, once extracted, was reverse transcribed into cDNA for use as the sequencing template. Only in-frame clones appear in the TCRdb table, and some are missing; sequencing was by immunoSEQ multiplex PCR. The table has more than 11,000 clones, 50% to 60% seen once; the top ten hold roughly a tenth. This receptor was taken from a human donor with alopecia areata. Sequencing used skin, obtained at week 0. The rearrangement links TRBV4-1 to TRBJ1-5; D is undetermined. The CDR3 DNA is TGCGCCAGCAGCTTAAATCTGGGGTACGGGCCCCAGCATTTT. Its protein product is CASSLNLGYGPQHF.